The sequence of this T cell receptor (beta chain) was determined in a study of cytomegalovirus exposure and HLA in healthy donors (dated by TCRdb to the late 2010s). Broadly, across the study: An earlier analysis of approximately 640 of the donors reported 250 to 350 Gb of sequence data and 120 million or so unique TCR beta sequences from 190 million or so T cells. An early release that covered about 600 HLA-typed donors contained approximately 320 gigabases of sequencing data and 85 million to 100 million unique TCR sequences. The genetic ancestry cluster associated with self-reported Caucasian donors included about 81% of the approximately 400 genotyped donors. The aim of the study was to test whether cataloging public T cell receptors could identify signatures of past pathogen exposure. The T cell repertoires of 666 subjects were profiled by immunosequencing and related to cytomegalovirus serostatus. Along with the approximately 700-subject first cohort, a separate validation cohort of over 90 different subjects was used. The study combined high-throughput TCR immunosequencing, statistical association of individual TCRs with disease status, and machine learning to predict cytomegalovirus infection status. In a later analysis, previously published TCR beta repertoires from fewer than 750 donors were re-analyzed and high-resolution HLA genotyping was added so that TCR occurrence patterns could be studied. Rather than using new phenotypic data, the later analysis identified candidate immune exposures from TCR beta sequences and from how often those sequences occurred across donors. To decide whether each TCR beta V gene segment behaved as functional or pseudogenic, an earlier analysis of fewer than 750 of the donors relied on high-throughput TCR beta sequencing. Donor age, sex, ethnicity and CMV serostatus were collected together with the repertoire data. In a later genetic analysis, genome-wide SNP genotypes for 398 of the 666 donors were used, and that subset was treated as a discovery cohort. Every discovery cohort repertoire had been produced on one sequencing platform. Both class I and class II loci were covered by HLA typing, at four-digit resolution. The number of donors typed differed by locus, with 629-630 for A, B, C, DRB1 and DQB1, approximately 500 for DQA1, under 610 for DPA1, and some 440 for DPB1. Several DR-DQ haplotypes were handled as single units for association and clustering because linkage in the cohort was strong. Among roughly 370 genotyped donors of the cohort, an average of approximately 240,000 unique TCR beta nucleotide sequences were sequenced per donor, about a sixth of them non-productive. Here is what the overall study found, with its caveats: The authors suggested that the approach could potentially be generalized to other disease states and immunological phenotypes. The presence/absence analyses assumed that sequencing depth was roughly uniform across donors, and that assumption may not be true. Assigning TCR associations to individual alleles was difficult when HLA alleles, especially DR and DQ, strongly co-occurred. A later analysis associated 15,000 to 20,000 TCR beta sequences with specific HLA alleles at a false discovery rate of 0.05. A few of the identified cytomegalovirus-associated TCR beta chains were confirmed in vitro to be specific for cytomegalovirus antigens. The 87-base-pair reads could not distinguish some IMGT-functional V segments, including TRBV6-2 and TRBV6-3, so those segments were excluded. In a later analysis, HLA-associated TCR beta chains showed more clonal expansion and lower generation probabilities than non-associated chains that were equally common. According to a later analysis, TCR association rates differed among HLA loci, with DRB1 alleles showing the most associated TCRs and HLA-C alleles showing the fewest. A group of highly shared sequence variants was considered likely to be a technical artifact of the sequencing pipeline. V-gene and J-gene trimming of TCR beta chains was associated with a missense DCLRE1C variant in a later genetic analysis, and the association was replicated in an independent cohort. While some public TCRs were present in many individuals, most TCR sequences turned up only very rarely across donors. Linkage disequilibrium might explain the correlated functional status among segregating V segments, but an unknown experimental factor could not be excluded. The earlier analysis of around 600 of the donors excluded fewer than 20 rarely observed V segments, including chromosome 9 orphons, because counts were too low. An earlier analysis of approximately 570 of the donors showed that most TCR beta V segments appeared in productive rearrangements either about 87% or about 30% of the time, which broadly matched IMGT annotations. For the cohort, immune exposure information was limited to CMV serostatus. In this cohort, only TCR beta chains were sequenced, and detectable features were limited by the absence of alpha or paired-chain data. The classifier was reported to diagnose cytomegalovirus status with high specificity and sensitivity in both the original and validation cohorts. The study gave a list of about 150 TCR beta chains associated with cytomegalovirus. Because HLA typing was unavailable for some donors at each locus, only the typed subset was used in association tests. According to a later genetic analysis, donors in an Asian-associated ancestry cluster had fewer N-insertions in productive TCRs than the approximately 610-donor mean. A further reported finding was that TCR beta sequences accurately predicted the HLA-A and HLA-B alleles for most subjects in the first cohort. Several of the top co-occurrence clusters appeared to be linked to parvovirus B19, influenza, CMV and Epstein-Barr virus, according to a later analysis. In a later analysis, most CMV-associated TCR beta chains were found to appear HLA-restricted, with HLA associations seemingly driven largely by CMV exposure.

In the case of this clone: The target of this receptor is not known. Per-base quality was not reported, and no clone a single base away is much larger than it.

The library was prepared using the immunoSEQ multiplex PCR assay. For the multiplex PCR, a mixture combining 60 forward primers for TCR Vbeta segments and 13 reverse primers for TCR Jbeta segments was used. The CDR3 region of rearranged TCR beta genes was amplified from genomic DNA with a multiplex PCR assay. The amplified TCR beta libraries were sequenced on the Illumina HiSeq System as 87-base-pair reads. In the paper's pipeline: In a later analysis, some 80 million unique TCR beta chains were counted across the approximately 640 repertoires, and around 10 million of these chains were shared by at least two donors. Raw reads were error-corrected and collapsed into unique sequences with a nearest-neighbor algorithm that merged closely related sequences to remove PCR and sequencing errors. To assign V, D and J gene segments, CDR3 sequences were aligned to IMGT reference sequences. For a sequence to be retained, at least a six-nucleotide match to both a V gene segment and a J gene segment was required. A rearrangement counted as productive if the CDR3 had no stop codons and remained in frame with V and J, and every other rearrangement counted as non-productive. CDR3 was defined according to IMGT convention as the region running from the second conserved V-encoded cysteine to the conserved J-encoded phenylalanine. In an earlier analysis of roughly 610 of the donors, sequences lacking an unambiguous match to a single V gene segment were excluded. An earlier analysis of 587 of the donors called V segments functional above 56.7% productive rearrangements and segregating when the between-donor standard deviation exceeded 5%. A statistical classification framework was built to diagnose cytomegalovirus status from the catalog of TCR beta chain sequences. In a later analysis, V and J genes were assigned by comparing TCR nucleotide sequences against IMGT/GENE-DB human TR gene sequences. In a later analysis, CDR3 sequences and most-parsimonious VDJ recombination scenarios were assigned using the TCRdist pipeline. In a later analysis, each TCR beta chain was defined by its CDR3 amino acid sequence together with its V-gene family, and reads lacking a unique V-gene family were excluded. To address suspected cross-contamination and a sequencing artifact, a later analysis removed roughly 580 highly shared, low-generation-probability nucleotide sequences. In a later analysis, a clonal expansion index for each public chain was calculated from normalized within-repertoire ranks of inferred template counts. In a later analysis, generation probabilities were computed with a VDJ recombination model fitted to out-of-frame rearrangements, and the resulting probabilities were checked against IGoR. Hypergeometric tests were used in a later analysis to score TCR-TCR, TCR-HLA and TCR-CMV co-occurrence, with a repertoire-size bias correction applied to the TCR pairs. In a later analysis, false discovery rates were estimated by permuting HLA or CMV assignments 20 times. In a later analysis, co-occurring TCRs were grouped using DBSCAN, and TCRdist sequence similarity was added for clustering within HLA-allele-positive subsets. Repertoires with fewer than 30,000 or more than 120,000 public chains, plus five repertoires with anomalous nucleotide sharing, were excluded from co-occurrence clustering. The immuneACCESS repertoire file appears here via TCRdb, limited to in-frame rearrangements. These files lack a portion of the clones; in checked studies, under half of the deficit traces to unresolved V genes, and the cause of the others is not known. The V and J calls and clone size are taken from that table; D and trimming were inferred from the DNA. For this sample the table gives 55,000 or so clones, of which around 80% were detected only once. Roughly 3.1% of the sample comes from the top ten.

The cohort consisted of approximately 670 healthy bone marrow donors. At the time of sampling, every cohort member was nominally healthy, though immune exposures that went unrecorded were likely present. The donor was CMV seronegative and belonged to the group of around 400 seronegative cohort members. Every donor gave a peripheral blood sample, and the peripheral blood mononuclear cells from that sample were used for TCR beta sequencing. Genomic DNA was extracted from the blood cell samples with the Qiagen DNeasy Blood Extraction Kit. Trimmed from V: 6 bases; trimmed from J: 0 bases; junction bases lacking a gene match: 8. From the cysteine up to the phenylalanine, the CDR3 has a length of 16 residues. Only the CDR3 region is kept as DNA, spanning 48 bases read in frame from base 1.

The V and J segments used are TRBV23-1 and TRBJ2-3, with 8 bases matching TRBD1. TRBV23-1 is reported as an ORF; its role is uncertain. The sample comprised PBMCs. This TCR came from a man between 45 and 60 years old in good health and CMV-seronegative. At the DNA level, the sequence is TGCGCCAGCAGGACGACAGGGGCACCTAGCACAGATACGCAGTATTTT. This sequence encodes CASRTTGAPSTDTQYF.